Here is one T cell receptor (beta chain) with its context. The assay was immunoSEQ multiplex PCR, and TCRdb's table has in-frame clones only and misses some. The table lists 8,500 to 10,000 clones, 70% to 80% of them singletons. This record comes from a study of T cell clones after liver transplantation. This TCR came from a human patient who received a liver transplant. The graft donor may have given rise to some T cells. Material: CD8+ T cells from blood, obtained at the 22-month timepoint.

Here the CDR3 DNA reads TGCGCCAGCAGTGACGGGACATTAGGCTCCTACGAGCAGTACTTC. It is translated as CASSDGTLGSYEQYF. The chain links TRBV10-1 to TRBJ2-7; maybe TRBD1 (6 bases). Trimming removed 3 bases from V and 0 bases from J, with 12 bases in between. CDR3 size: 15 residues. Germline V gives CDR1 WNHNN, CDR2 SYGVQD (reference sequence).